This TCR beta chain was profiled in a study of CD8+ T cells in alopecia areata. Regarding this clone: As yet, its antigen is unknown.

Per germline, CDR1 SNHLY and CDR2 FYNNEI. CDR3 length equals 14 residues. The ends were cut back, 3 bases at V and 0 bases at J, with 6 bases in the middle. Alopecia areata patients provided lesional scalp punch biopsies and peripheral blood. Study-wide findings and caveats: Patients displayed less clarity in TCR sharing than mice, a finding possibly related to HLA.

Following RNA extraction, reverse transcription yielded cDNA that acted as the sequencing template. Profiled with immunoSEQ multiplex PCR; TCRdb holds only in-frame clones, not every one. This sample carries about 150,000 clones, around 47% of them seen once, and the ten largest clones take more than 6.5%. The rearrangement joins TRBV2 to TRBJ2-1, with D unresolved. Sample: CD4+ T cells sorted from blood. The TCR originated in a human donor with alopecia areata. The DNA of the CDR3 is TGTGCCAGCAGTGAGCGGTCCTCCTACAATGAGCAGTTCTTC. It encodes CASSERSSYNEQFF.